This TCR beta chain was sequenced for a study of T-cell reconstitution after alpha-beta-depleted transplantation in children. Germline values: CDR1 MNHEY, CDR2 SMNVEV (reference sequence). The CDR3 sequence is 17 residues long. V lost 8 bases, J lost 4 bases, and 11 bases stayed unmatched. As it was prepared, the TCRbeta library received unique molecular identifiers. TCRdb independently ran MiXCR on the PCR reads; one entry per CDR3 protein. The profile shows some 390,000 distinct CDR3 sequences, roughly 21% of them singletons. The receptor was derived from a human donor who donated a stem cell graft to a child with acute myeloid leukemia. The sequencing here drew on PBMCs from the stem cell graft donor, taken from the stem cell graft. The chain has TRBV27 and TRBJ2-1, with 13 bases identical to TRBD2. The CDR3 DNA reads as TGTGCCAGCGGCCATCCCGGGACTAGCGGGGTATACAATGAGCAGTTCTTC. Translating gives CASGHPGTSGVYNEQFF.